The rows below give T cell receptor beta chains drawn from one sample of a study of monozygotic twins with cystic fibrosis. Using immunoSEQ multiplex PCR, the repertoire was profiled, and TCRdb retains in-frame clones only, with some absent. The sample consists of 14,000 to 15,000 clones, more than 75% of them appearing once. The sample taken for sequencing was blood. The receptors originated from a boy aged 5-17 years with cystic fibrosis. The CDR3 runs from the conserved cysteine through the conserved F or W. D genes are given only for firm matches. Clone size, where shown, is once, few, many, or a class for clones that have expanded.

-,TRBJ1-1,TRBV5-1,-,TGCGCCAGCCGGCAGGGAGGGAACACTGAAGCTTTCTTT,CASRQGGNTEAFF
-,TRBJ2-7,TRBV30,-,TGTGCCTGGAGTTGGGGCAGCCGCGAGCAGTACTTC,CAWSWGSREQYF
-,TRBJ2-7,TRBV5-1,TRBD2,TGCGCCAGCAGCTTAGCTGGGACTAGAAACTACGAGCAGTACTTC,CASSLAGTRNYEQYF
-,TRBJ2-5,TRBV6-5,TRBD2,TGTGCCAGCAGTTATAGACTAGCGGGGGGGGAAGAGACCCAGTACTTC,CASSYRLAGGEETQYF
-,TRBJ2-7,TRBV6-5,TRBD1,TGTGCCAGCAGCTTTACCGGGACAGCAACCTACGAGCAGTACTTC,CASSFTGTATYEQYF
once,TRBJ2-5,TRBV7-9,-,TGTGCCAGCAGCTTAGTCGGGGGACAAGAGACCCAGTACTTC,CASSLVGGQETQYF
few,TRBJ2-7,TRBV2,-,TGTGCCAGCAAACTGTACGAGCAGTACTTC,CASKLYEQYF
-,TRBJ2-7,TRBV28,-,TGTGCCAGCAGTTCGATTTACCAGGGCTACGAGCAGTACTTC,CASSSIYQGYEQYF
-,TRBJ2-6,TRBV15,TRBD1,TGTGCCACCAGCAGAGTATCGGACAGGGGGCTCTCTGGGGCCAACGTCCTGACTTTC,CATSRVSDRGLSGANVLTF
once,TRBJ2-3,TRBV6-5,-,TGTGCCAGCAGTTACCTACCTTCCACAGATACGCAGTATTTT,CASSYLPSTDTQYF
-,TRBJ1-5,TRBV5-6,-,TGTGCCAGCAGCTCCTACGGATTTGGGGGCAATCAGCCCCAGCATTTT,CASSSYGFGGNQPQHF
-,TRBJ2-7,TRBV7-9,TRBD1,TGTGCCAGCAGCAAAGCGACAGGGGACTACGAGCAGTACTTC,CASSKATGDYEQYF
-,TRBJ2-6,TRBV18,-,TGTGCCAGCTCACCACCCGGGGCCAACGTCCTGACTTTC,CASSPPGANVLTF
-,TRBJ1-5,TRBV4-1,-,TGCGCCAGCAGCCAAAGAGGCGATAATCAGCCCCAGCATTTT,CASSQRGDNQPQHF
once,TRBJ2-3,TRBV27,TRBD2,TGTGCCAGCAGTTTATCGACTAGCGGGAGCACAGATACGCAGTATTTT,CASSLSTSGSTDTQYF
-,TRBJ2-4,TRBV4-2,TRBD1,TGTGCCAGCAGCCGTACAGGGGGTATAGACAAAAACATTCAGTACTTC,CASSRTGGIDKNIQYF
once,TRBJ1-2,TRBV27,TRBD1,TGTGCCAGCAGTTTACGGACAGGGGGCATCTATGGCTACACCTTC,CASSLRTGGIYGYTF
few,TRBJ2-2,TRBV2,TRBD1,TGTGCCAGCAGAAGTGACAGGGGGCGCGTCACCGGGGAGCTGTTTTTT,CASRSDRGRVTGELFF
-,TRBJ2-1,TRBV27,TRBD1,TGTGCCAGCAGTCCGGGACAGGAGGATGAGCAGTTCTTC,CASSPGQEDEQFF
-,TRBJ1-2,TRBV19,TRBD1,TGTGCCAGTAGGCGCGCCACAGGGGGATATGGCTACACCTTC,CASRRATGGYGYTF
-,TRBJ1-5,TRBV9,-,TGTGCCAGCAGCGAAGGTGATAGCAATCAGCCCCAGCATTTT,CASSEGDSNQPQHF
-,TRBJ1-4,TRBV5-4,-,TGTGCCAGCAGCCGGGGGCACTCAACTAATGAAAAACTGTTTTTT,CASSRGHSTNEKLFF
-,TRBJ1-1,TRBV29-1,-,TGCAGCGTTGGCCTGGGGGTTTTGGACACTGAAGCTTTCTTT,CSVGLGVLDTEAFF
-,TRBJ1-5,TRBV5-8,-,TGTGCCAGCAGCTTCCGGTCGGGATATAGCAATCAGCCCCAGCATTTT,CASSFRSGYSNQPQHF
-,TRBJ2-3,TRBV30,-,TGTGCCTGGAGTGAGGGGCGGGATAGGACAGATACGCAGTATTTT,CAWSEGRDRTDTQYF
-,TRBJ1-2,TRBV11-2,-,TGTGCCAGCAGCTATGCCGGTGGCAGTACTAACTATGGCTACACCTTC,CASSYAGGSTNYGYTF
-,TRBJ1-1,TRBV5-1,-,TGCGCCAGCAGCCCACGTCCCCCGAACACTGAAGCTTTCTTT,CASSPRPPNTEAFF
few,TRBJ2-7,TRBV10-3,-,TGTGCCATCAGTGAGAGGGGTTACGAGCAGTACTTC,CAISERGYEQYF
-,TRBJ2-1,TRBV9,TRBD2,TGTGCCAGCAGCGCGATGGGAGGTAGCGGGAGTTACAATGAGCAGTTCTTC,CASSAMGGSGSYNEQFF
-,TRBJ2-6,TRBV29-1,-,TGCAGCGTTGAACTAGGGGGGGACCAATCTGGGGCCAACGTCCTGACTTTC,CSVELGGDQSGANVLTF
-,TRBJ1-3,TRBV5-8,-,TGTGCCAGCAGCTCCCAAGGGACTGGAAACACCATATATTTT,CASSSQGTGNTIYF
-,TRBJ2-3,TRBV5-1,TRBD2,TGCGCCAGCAGCCCAACGCGGACTAGCGGGAGTGGGGGCACAGATACGCAGTATTTT,CASSPTRTSGSGGTDTQYF
-,TRBJ2-3,TRBV30,TRBD2,TGTGCCTGGAGTGGCGGGGGACTAGCGGGAGTGGGAGATACGCAGTATTTT,CAWSGGGLAGVGDTQYF
-,TRBJ1-5,TRBV7-9,-,TGTGCCAGCACCCGGGACCTACAGAGGGGTCAGCCCCAGCATTTT,CASTRDLQRGQPQHF
-,TRBJ2-5,TRBV6-1,-,TGTGCCAGCAGTATTACAGGGCGAGAGACCCAGTACTTC,CASSITGRETQYF
-,TRBJ1-1,TRBV7-8,-,TGTGCCAGCAGCGAGGGTTTGGTTGGGGGACCTGAAGCTTTCTTT,CASSEGLVGGPEAFF
-,TRBJ1-1,TRBV5-3,TRBD1,TGTGCCAGAAGCCCCGAGGGACAGGGCACTGAAGCTTTCTTT,CARSPEGQGTEAFF
-,TRBJ2-3,TRBV7-9,TRBD1,TGTGCCAGCAGCTTTACAGGGGGCACAGATACGCAGTATTTT,CASSFTGGTDTQYF
-,TRBJ2-1,TRBV7-9,TRBD2,TGTGCCAGCAGCTTAGCGTTAGGGACTAGCGGCAATGAGCAGTTCTTC,CASSLALGTSGNEQFF
-,TRBJ2-7,TRBV28,TRBD2,TGTGCCAGCAGGGGGGCCGGGACTAGCACCTACGAGCAGTACTTC,CASRGAGTSTYEQYF
-,TRBJ2-3,TRBV7-2,TRBD2,TGTGCCAGCAGCTTAGTTTTCGCTAGCGGGGGGACCCCTGCAGATACGCAGTATTTT,CASSLVFASGGTPADTQYF
once,TRBJ1-1,TRBV7-2,TRBD1,TGTGCCAGCAGCAAATCGGACAGGGGAGGGACTGAAGCTTTCTTT,CASSKSDRGGTEAFF
-,TRBJ2-4,TRBV2,-,TGTGCCAGCTACGGTAAACCCTTTGCCCCCATAAACATTCAGTACTTC,CASYGKPFAPINIQYF
-,TRBJ2-1,TRBV5-6,-,TGTGCCAGCAGCTTTAGCTCTTGGGGCAGATCCTACAATGAGCAGTTCTTC,CASSFSSWGRSYNEQFF
once,TRBJ2-7,TRBV6-4,TRBD2,TGTGCCAGCAGTGACCCCCCGGGACTAATTAGCTCCTACGAGCAGTACTTC,CASSDPPGLISSYEQYF
-,TRBJ2-7,TRBV4-1,TRBD1,TGCGCCAGCAGCCAGGGGACAGGGATATCCTACGAGCAGTACTTC,CASSQGTGISYEQYF
-,TRBJ1-2,TRBV28,-,TGTGCCAGCACCCAAATGGGGGGTGGCTACACCTTC,CASTQMGGGYTF
-,TRBJ2-1,TRBV9,TRBD1,TGTGCCAGCAGCGTAAGGGGGACAGCAGCAAGAACAGTCTACAATGAGCAGTTCTTC,CASSVRGTAARTVYNEQFF
-,TRBJ2-5,TRBV5-1,TRBD2,TGCGCCAGCAGCTTGGTAGCGCTAGCGGGGGCCGGGAGAGAGACCCAGTACTTC,CASSLVALAGAGRETQYF
once,TRBJ2-3,TRBV7-2,TRBD2,TGTGCCAGCAGCTTATACGGCGGGGGGCTCACAGATACGCAGTATTTT,CASSLYGGGLTDTQYF
-,TRBJ2-7,TRBV6-6,TRBD2,TGTGCCAGCAGTACTAGCGGGAGCCGTTTAGACGAGCAGTACTTC,CASSTSGSRLDEQYF